This note documents a single TCR beta chain sequence. This sample stems from a study of control samples from healthy donors and cancer patients. The CDR3 is 13 residues long. V dropped 8 bases and J dropped 1 base, with 9 bases sitting between them. Germline CDR1 reads SGHAT; CDR2 reads FQDESV (reference sequence). Method: immunoSEQ multiplex PCR; TCRdb's copy keeps in-frame clones and lacks some. The sample gives roughly 41,000 clones, approximately 94% of which show up once; 20% to 30% is in the top ten. Sequenced sample: blood. This chain connects TRBV11-1 to TRBJ1-3; weak D call: TRBD1 (5 bases). The sequence came from a man between 60 and 75 years old in good health. The CDR3 DNA is TGTGCCAGCGGGGCAGATTCTGGAAACACCATATATTTT. This translates into CASGADSGNTIYF.